This is a list of T cell receptor beta chains from one sample in a study of OX40 agonist ivuxolimab in advanced cancers. Assay: immunoSEQ multiplex PCR; the TCRdb copy retains only in-frame clones and omits some. Here the sample spans 55,000 to 65,000 clones, over 80% being singletons. The specimen comprised CD4+ or CD8+ T cells sorted from blood, sampled in a trial of the OX40 agonist ivuxolimab. Receptors were obtained from an adult with an advanced solid tumor such as melanoma, head and neck, liver or kidney cancer. The CDR3 runs from the conserved cysteine through the conserved F or W. A D gene is named only where the DNA matches it firmly. Size tells how often a clone was seen (once, few, many) or the class of an expanded clone, and some rows leave it out.

D gene: .; J gene: TRBJ2-5; V gene: TRBV11-3; clone size: .; CDR3 length: 14; CDR3 DNA: TGTGCCAGCAGCTTAGACCCGGACCAAGAGACCCAGTACTTC; CDR3 protein: CASSLDPDQETQYF
D gene: .; J gene: TRBJ1-1; V gene: TRBV28; clone size: .; CDR3 length: 13; CDR3 DNA: TGTGCCAGCAGTCTGCAGGCCACAGGCGAAGCTTTCTTT; CDR3 protein: CASSLQATGEAFF
D gene: TRBD2; J gene: TRBJ2-1; V gene: TRBV7-6; clone size: .; CDR3 length: 15; CDR3 DNA: TGTGCCAGCAGCCCCGGACTAGCCCGCTACAATGAGCAGTTCTTC; CDR3 protein: CASSPGLARYNEQFF
D gene: .; J gene: TRBJ2-1; V gene: TRBV6-6; clone size: .; CDR3 length: 14; CDR3 DNA: TGTACCAGCAGTTACTCGGCAGTCTACAATGAGCAGTTCTTC; CDR3 protein: CTSSYSAVYNEQFF
D gene: TRBD1; J gene: TRBJ2-7; V gene: TRBV28; clone size: .; CDR3 length: 13; CDR3 DNA: TGTGCCAGCAGCATGGGACAGTCGGGCGAGCAGTACTTC; CDR3 protein: CASSMGQSGEQYF
D gene: TRBD1; J gene: TRBJ1-1; V gene: TRBV28; clone size: .; CDR3 length: 15; CDR3 DNA: TGTGCCAGCAGTCTCCATGGACAGGCGCTCTCCGAAGCTTTCTTT; CDR3 protein: CASSLHGQALSEAFF
D gene: .; J gene: TRBJ2-7; V gene: TRBV2; clone size: .; CDR3 length: 14; CDR3 DNA: TGTGCCAGCAAGTCACTCCTCGCCTCCTACGAGCAGTACTTC; CDR3 protein: CASKSLLASYEQYF
D gene: TRBD2; J gene: TRBJ2-2; V gene: TRBV28; clone size: .; CDR3 length: 17; CDR3 DNA: TGTGCCAGCAGTTTTGCTAGCGGCGGCGCGAACACCGGGGAGCTGTTTTTT; CDR3 protein: CASSFASGGANTGELFF
D gene: .; J gene: TRBJ1-5; V gene: TRBV18; clone size: .; CDR3 length: 17; CDR3 DNA: TGTGCCAGCTCACCACCGGGGGGTGGTTATAGCAATCAGCCCCAGCATTTT; CDR3 protein: CASSPPGGGYSNQPQHF
D gene: .; J gene: TRBJ2-7; V gene: TRBV10-3; clone size: .; CDR3 length: 17; CDR3 DNA: TGTGCCATCAGTGAGTCGGAGGGGCGCAGGATAGCCTACGAGCAGTACTTC; CDR3 protein: CAISESEGRRIAYEQYF
D gene: TRBD2; J gene: TRBJ2-1; V gene: TRBV7-2; clone size: .; CDR3 length: 18; CDR3 DNA: TGTGCCAGCAGCTCCAGATTGACTAGCGGGGGGGGCGGTAATGAGCAGTTCTTC; CDR3 protein: CASSSRLTSGGGGNEQFF
D gene: .; J gene: TRBJ1-2; V gene: TRBV18; clone size: .; CDR3 length: 12; CDR3 DNA: TGTGCCAGCTCAAGGGACGTTTATGGCTACACCTTC; CDR3 protein: CASSRDVYGYTF
D gene: TRBD1; J gene: TRBJ1-4; V gene: TRBV19; clone size: once; CDR3 length: 14; CDR3 DNA: TGTGCCAGTAGCCCTCGAACAGGGGAGGAAAAACTGTTTTTT; CDR3 protein: CASSPRTGEEKLFF
D gene: .; J gene: TRBJ2-2; V gene: TRBV5-1; clone size: .; CDR3 length: 14; CDR3 DNA: TGCGCCAGCAGCTTTGGAAGAGACACCGGGGAGCTGTTTTTT; CDR3 protein: CASSFGRDTGELFF
D gene: TRBD2; J gene: TRBJ2-1; V gene: TRBV5-4; clone size: .; CDR3 length: 16; CDR3 DNA: TGTGCCAGCAGACCTCTACTAGCGGGAGGCTACAATGAGCAGTTCTTC; CDR3 protein: CASRPLLAGGYNEQFF
D gene: TRBD1; J gene: TRBJ1-2; V gene: TRBV11-2; clone size: .; CDR3 length: 14; CDR3 DNA: TGTGCCAGCAGCTTAGAGGGGACAGGGAAGAGGTACACCTTC; CDR3 protein: CASSLEGTGKRYTF
D gene: .; J gene: TRBJ1-1; V gene: TRBV6-6; clone size: once; CDR3 length: 13; CDR3 DNA: TGTGCCAGTATCCCGGAGGGGTACGCTGAAGCTTTCTTT; CDR3 protein: CASIPEGYAEAFF
D gene: .; J gene: TRBJ1-4; V gene: TRBV5-1; clone size: once; CDR3 length: 14; CDR3 DNA: TGCGCCAGCAGCTTGAAGGAAAAGAATGAAAAACTGTTTTTT; CDR3 protein: CASSLKEKNEKLFF
D gene: TRBD2; J gene: TRBJ2-1; V gene: TRBV5-1; clone size: .; CDR3 length: 17; CDR3 DNA: TGCGCCAGCAGCTCAGGACTAGCGGGGGCCGTCTACAATGAGCAGTTCTTC; CDR3 protein: CASSSGLAGAVYNEQFF
D gene: TRBD1; J gene: TRBJ1-6; V gene: TRBV9; clone size: .; CDR3 length: 16; CDR3 DNA: TGTGCCAGCAGCGCCCCCGGGACAGGGGGTTCTTCACCCCTCCACTTT; CDR3 protein: CASSAPGTGGSSPLHF
D gene: .; J gene: TRBJ2-7; V gene: TRBV7-2; clone size: .; CDR3 length: 13; CDR3 DNA: TGTGCCAGCAGCTTAGAACAGGTTTACGAGCAGTACTTC; CDR3 protein: CASSLEQVYEQYF
D gene: TRBD1; J gene: TRBJ1-4; V gene: TRBV28; clone size: once; CDR3 length: 14; CDR3 DNA: TGTGCCAGCAGTTTCCAGGGGGTCTGGGAAAAACTGTTTTTT; CDR3 protein: CASSFQGVWEKLFF
D gene: .; J gene: TRBJ1-5; V gene: TRBV2; clone size: few; CDR3 length: 13; CDR3 DNA: TGTGCCAGCGTACAGGGAACGGCTCAGCCCCAGCATTTT; CDR3 protein: CASVQGTAQPQHF
D gene: .; J gene: TRBJ1-5; V gene: TRBV19; clone size: .; CDR3 length: 15; CDR3 DNA: TGTGCCAGTAGCAACGTGCGGGGGAGCAATCAGCCCCAGCATTTT; CDR3 protein: CASSNVRGSNQPQHF
D gene: TRBD1; J gene: TRBJ2-1; V gene: TRBV7-2; clone size: .; CDR3 length: 14; CDR3 DNA: TGTGCCAGCAGCTTGGACAGGGGGATCGATGAGCAGTTCTTC; CDR3 protein: CASSLDRGIDEQFF
D gene: .; J gene: TRBJ1-5; V gene: TRBV5-8; clone size: once; CDR3 length: 13; CDR3 DNA: TGTGCCAGCAGCTTGCTTTGGGGGACGCCCCAGCATTTT; CDR3 protein: CASSLLWGTPQHF
D gene: TRBD1; J gene: TRBJ2-1; V gene: TRBV7-9; clone size: .; CDR3 length: 17; CDR3 DNA: TGTGCCAGCAGCCGATACCCGGACAGGGGCCCCTACAATGAGCAGTTCTTC; CDR3 protein: CASSRYPDRGPYNEQFF